This is a list of T cell receptor beta chains from one sample in a study of T-cell memory formation after mild COVID-19. Each CDR3 protein gets one entry after TCRdb re-called the 5' RACE reads with MiXCR. The repertoire includes about 100,000 distinct CDR3 sequences, around 10% of them detected once, and more than 35% sits in the top ten. The material sequenced was PBMCs or a T cell subset sorted from them (not recorded which). The receptors shown here come from a man aged 18 to 29 who had mild COVID-19 (a few samples of this study predate the infection). Cell type and time point are not known. CDR3s include the opening cysteine and the closing phenylalanine or tryptophan. A D gene is named only where the DNA matches it firmly. Clone size is shown for a subset of rows, as once, few, many or a class of expanded clone.

V gene: TRBV7-9; J gene: TRBJ2-7; D gene: TRBD1; clone size: .; CDR3 DNA: TGTGCCAGCAGGGCCGGGACAGGGTTCGAGAACTTC; CDR3 protein: CASRAGTGFENF
V gene: TRBV13; J gene: TRBJ1-1; D gene: .; clone size: many; CDR3 DNA: TGTGCCAGCAGCTTAGACACTGAAGCTTTCTTT; CDR3 protein: CASSLDTEAFF
V gene: TRBV29-1; J gene: TRBJ2-7; D gene: .; clone size: .; CDR3 DNA: TGCAGCGTTGATACGCAATACGAGCAGTACTTC; CDR3 protein: CSVDTQYEQYF
V gene: TRBV7-3; J gene: TRBJ2-3; D gene: .; clone size: once; CDR3 DNA: TGTGCCAGCAGTTCCCGCAAGGATACGCAGTATTTT; CDR3 protein: CASSSRKDTQYF
V gene: TRBV5-1; J gene: TRBJ2-7; D gene: TRBD1; clone size: many; CDR3 DNA: TGCGCCAGCAGCTTGGACAGGGGGATCTCCTACGAGCAGTACTTC; CDR3 protein: CASSLDRGISYEQYF
V gene: TRBV29-1; J gene: TRBJ2-7; D gene: .; clone size: .; CDR3 DNA: TGCAGCGTTGTTGAGAGCGGCTACGAGCAGTACTTC; CDR3 protein: CSVVESGYEQYF
V gene: TRBV29-1; J gene: TRBJ2-7; D gene: .; clone size: many; CDR3 DNA: TGCAGCGTTGAAACTAGGGATTACGAGCAGTACTTC; CDR3 protein: CSVETRDYEQYF
V gene: TRBV4-1; J gene: TRBJ1-3; D gene: .; clone size: few; CDR3 DNA: TGCGCCAGCACCAAGACCAGGGTTGGAAACACCATATATTTT; CDR3 protein: CASTKTRVGNTIYF
V gene: TRBV19; J gene: TRBJ2-1; D gene: .; clone size: few; CDR3 DNA: TGTGCCAGTAGTATAAGTGTAGCTAACAATGAGCAGTTCTTC; CDR3 protein: CASSISVANNEQFF
V gene: TRBV7-9; J gene: TRBJ2-3; D gene: .; clone size: many; CDR3 DNA: TGTGCCAGCAGGAGTGGGGGGGCCTCAGATACGCAGTATTTT; CDR3 protein: CASRSGGASDTQYF
V gene: TRBV2; J gene: TRBJ2-3; D gene: TRBD2; clone size: .; CDR3 DNA: TGTGCCAGCAGGATTCCGGGACTAAGTCTGACGCAGTATTTT; CDR3 protein: CASRIPGLSLTQYF
V gene: TRBV7-2; J gene: TRBJ1-5; D gene: .; clone size: few; CDR3 DNA: TGTGCCAGCAGCCCGGGACCTCTTAGCAATCAGCCCCAGCATTTT; CDR3 protein: CASSPGPLSNQPQHF
V gene: TRBV11-2; J gene: TRBJ2-1; D gene: .; clone size: .; CDR3 DNA: TGTGCCAGCAGCTCCTGGGGTGACTCCTACAATGAGCAGTTCTTC; CDR3 protein: CASSSWGDSYNEQFF
V gene: TRBV12-3/TRBV12-4; J gene: TRBJ2-3; D gene: TRBD2; clone size: .; CDR3 DNA: TGTGCCAGCAGACCGGGACTAGCACTCACAGATACGCAGTATTTT; CDR3 protein: CASRPGLALTDTQYF
V gene: TRBV7-9; J gene: TRBJ2-2; D gene: TRBD2; clone size: few; CDR3 DNA: TGTGCCAGCACCACCGGGGGACTAGTCGTAACCGGGGAGCTGTTTTTT; CDR3 protein: CASTTGGLVVTGELFF
V gene: TRBV12-3/TRBV12-4; J gene: TRBJ2-5; D gene: .; clone size: few; CDR3 DNA: TGTGCCAGCAGTTTACTTCTCGCTAGCGACGAGACCCAGTACTTC; CDR3 protein: CASSLLLASDETQYF
V gene: TRBV7-3; J gene: TRBJ2-2; D gene: .; clone size: few; CDR3 DNA: TGTGCCTCCAGGGGGGAGGACACCGGGGAGCTGTTTTTT; CDR3 protein: CASRGEDTGELFF
V gene: TRBV12-3/TRBV12-4; J gene: TRBJ2-1; D gene: TRBD1; clone size: few; CDR3 DNA: TGTGCCAGCAGTGATCTTCGACAGGGCGGATCCTACAATGAGCAGTTCTTC; CDR3 protein: CASSDLRQGGSYNEQFF
V gene: TRBV7-7; J gene: TRBJ1-1; D gene: .; clone size: .; CDR3 DNA: TGTGCTAGCAGCTTAACGTGGACAGAACTGGTGAACACTGAAGCTTTCTTT; CDR3 protein: CASSLTWTELVNTEAFF
V gene: TRBV10-3; J gene: TRBJ1-2; D gene: .; clone size: .; CDR3 DNA: TGTGCCATCAGTGAACCCTATGGCTACACCTTC; CDR3 protein: CAISEPYGYTF
V gene: TRBV6-1; J gene: TRBJ2-3; D gene: TRBD1; clone size: many; CDR3 DNA: TGTGCCAGCAGTGAAGCTCAGGGGGAAAAAGCAGATACGCAGTATTTT; CDR3 protein: CASSEAQGEKADTQYF
V gene: TRBV6-6; J gene: TRBJ2-1; D gene: .; clone size: .; CDR3 DNA: TGTGCCAGCACCGAAGGGGGTGAGCAGTTCTTC; CDR3 protein: CASTEGGEQFF
V gene: TRBV7-9; J gene: TRBJ2-3; D gene: TRBD2; clone size: few; CDR3 DNA: TGTGCCAGCAGCTTAGAGACTAGCGGGTTGACAGATACGCAGTATTTT; CDR3 protein: CASSLETSGLTDTQYF
V gene: TRBV20-1; J gene: TRBJ2-4; D gene: .; clone size: .; CDR3 DNA: TGCAGTGCTAGCAGGGGAAACATTCAGTACTTC; CDR3 protein: CSASRGNIQYF
V gene: TRBV7-9; J gene: TRBJ1-1; D gene: TRBD1; clone size: many; CDR3 DNA: TGTGCCAGCAGGCAGACAGGGATTGCTTTCTTT; CDR3 protein: CASRQTGIAFF
V gene: TRBV29-1; J gene: TRBJ2-2; D gene: .; clone size: few; CDR3 DNA: TGCAGCGCCGATCTAGTTAGCCCCGGGGAGCTGTTTTTT; CDR3 protein: CSADLVSPGELFF
V gene: TRBV20-1; J gene: TRBJ1-1; D gene: .; clone size: .; CDR3 DNA: TGCAGTGCTAGACCTCAGGGAGCTTTCTTT; CDR3 protein: CSARPQGAFF
V gene: TRBV20-1; J gene: TRBJ2-5; D gene: .; clone size: .; CDR3 DNA: TGCAGTGCTCCCCGCCCAGCGCCTTTTGGAGAGACCCAGTACTTC; CDR3 protein: CSAPRPAPFGETQYF
V gene: TRBV20-1; J gene: TRBJ1-2; D gene: .; clone size: few; CDR3 DNA: TGCAGTGCTACCCAAAGCTCGGTACGGTACACCTTC; CDR3 protein: CSATQSSVRYTF
V gene: TRBV12-3/TRBV12-4; J gene: TRBJ1-2; D gene: .; clone size: .; CDR3 DNA: TGTGCCAGCAGTTTAGGTGGGCCTGGGGGCTATGGCTACACCTTC; CDR3 protein: CASSLGGPGGYGYTF
V gene: TRBV4-3; J gene: TRBJ2-7; D gene: .; clone size: .; CDR3 DNA: TGCGCCAGCAGCCAAGTCATGTATATCGACGAGCAGTACTTC; CDR3 protein: CASSQVMYIDEQYF
V gene: TRBV23-1; J gene: TRBJ2-6; D gene: .; clone size: medium-sized; CDR3 DNA: TGCGCCAGCAGACAGGGTGGGGCCAACGTCCTGACTTTC; CDR3 protein: CASRQGGANVLTF
V gene: TRBV4-3; J gene: TRBJ1-5; D gene: .; clone size: .; CDR3 DNA: TGCGCCAGCAGCCAAGATCGGTATAGCAATCAGCCCCAGCATTTT; CDR3 protein: CASSQDRYSNQPQHF
V gene: TRBV9; J gene: TRBJ1-1; D gene: .; clone size: many; CDR3 DNA: TGTGCCAGCAGCGTTGGTGGTAGCACTGAAGCTTTCTTT; CDR3 protein: CASSVGGSTEAFF
V gene: TRBV4-1; J gene: TRBJ1-1; D gene: .; clone size: many; CDR3 DNA: TGCGCCAGCAGCCAAGGCCCGAACACTGAAGCTTTCTTT; CDR3 protein: CASSQGPNTEAFF
V gene: TRBV13; J gene: TRBJ2-4; D gene: .; clone size: .; CDR3 DNA: TGTGCCAGCAGCCTAGGGAGGACCAAAAACATTCAGTACTTC; CDR3 protein: CASSLGRTKNIQYF
V gene: TRBV27; J gene: TRBJ2-4; D gene: .; clone size: few; CDR3 DNA: TGTGCCAGCAGTTTAACCAGGCCTCTAGCCAAAAACATTCAGTACTTC; CDR3 protein: CASSLTRPLAKNIQYF
V gene: TRBV4-3; J gene: TRBJ2-2; D gene: TRBD1; clone size: many; CDR3 DNA: TGCGCCAGCAGCCGACGGGACAGTCAAAACACCGGGGAGCTGTTTTTT; CDR3 protein: CASSRRDSQNTGELFF
V gene: TRBV27; J gene: TRBJ1-6; D gene: .; clone size: few; CDR3 DNA: TGTGCCAGCAGTTTTGCGGGGGTGGGTTCACCCCTCCACTTT; CDR3 protein: CASSFAGVGSPLHF
V gene: TRBV4-1; J gene: TRBJ1-1; D gene: .; clone size: few; CDR3 DNA: TGCGCCAGCAGCTCCTATAGGGAGGACACTGAAGCTTTCTTT; CDR3 protein: CASSSYREDTEAFF